The 12 T cell receptor beta chains below come from one sample, sequenced in a study of radiation and T cells in renal cell carcinoma. Data came from immunoSEQ multiplex PCR; TCRdb stores just in-frame clones and leaves some out. In the table there are tens of thousands of clones, around 76% of which are singletons. Time point of the sample: blood 2 weeks post-SBRT. Treatment of the sample: 15 Gy SBRT to primary tumor, nephrectomy 4 weeks later. The starting material was blood, obtained from a patient whose treatment included radiotherapy and nephrectomy. Every receptor here comes from a man aged 55 to 70 with renal cell carcinoma.

V usage is TRBV6-1 and J usage is TRBJ2-1; TRBD2 matches at 8 bases. Trimming removed 10 bases from V and 9 bases from J; junction bases left unmatched: 8. Per the germline V gene, CDR1 is MNHNS and CDR2 is SASEGT. The length of the CDR3 is 12 residues. CDR3 residues: CATEREPTEQFF. CDR3 coding DNA: TGTGCCACCGAGCGGGAGCCCACTGAGCAGTTCTTC.

This clone was counted between two and nine times. The chain links TRBV18 to TRBJ1-6; the D is unclear. Per the germline V gene, CDR1 is KGHSH and CDR2 is LQKENI. This CDR3 has 14 amino acids. Trimming left V 3 bases short and J 0 bases short, with 3 bases between. CDR3 loop: CASSPSSYNSPLHF. The CDR3 region has the DNA TGTGCCAGCTCACCTAGCTCCTATAATTCACCCCTCCACTTT.

In its sample, this clone was seen once. The rearrangement uses TRBV5-1 and TRBJ1-2; D remains ambiguous. The V gene lost 2 bases and the J gene lost 1 base, with 9 bases spanning the gap. The CDR3 is 14 residues long. The V gene's germline CDR1 is SGHRS and CDR2 YFSETQ. The CDR3 coding sequence is TGCGCCAGCAGCTTCAGGACGGATAACTATGGCTACACCTTC. It is translated as CASSFRTDNYGYTF.

The gene calls are TRBV10-3 and TRBJ1-1, with D possibly being TRBD1 (5 bases). Trimming shortened V by 6 bases and J by 0 bases, and 14 bases separated the two germline ends. From germline, CDR1 is ENHRY and CDR2 SYGVKD. The CDR3 consists of 15 residues. CDR3 sequence (DNA): TGTGCCATCAGGGACAATAATGCCATGAACACTGAAGCTTTCTTT. Amino acids: CAIRDNNAMNTEAFF.

The chain has TRBV6-5 and TRBJ2-7, with TRBD1 matching 10 bases. Germline assignment: CDR1 MNHEY and CDR2 SVGAGI. The CDR3 is made up of 14 amino acids. Unmatched junction bases numbered 8, after V lost 5 bases and J lost 7 bases. Here the CDR3 DNA reads TGTGCCAGCAGTCGACGACAGGGGGCTGGGGAGCAGTACGTC. Its translation is CASSRRQGAGEQYV.

The rearrangement uses TRBV25-1 and TRBJ1-5; D is possibly TRBD1 (5 bases). This CDR3 is built from 14 residues. Trimming left V 3 bases short and J 6 bases short, with 12 bases between. The germline V gene encodes CDR1 MGHDK and CDR2 SYGVNS. CDR3 region: CASSDRDAIQPQHF. In nucleotides, the CDR3 is TGTGCCAGCAGTGACAGGGATGCAATTCAGCCCCAGCATTTT.

The rearrangement uses TRBV30 and TRBJ1-4, with D possibly being TRBD1 (6 bases). The CDR3 totals 14 residues. In germline, CDR1 is GTSNPN, CDR2 SVGIG (reference sequence). Trimming pared 1 base from V and 2 bases from J, leaving 8 bases between. The CDR3 DNA reads as TGTGCCTGGAGTGGGACAGACACTAATGAAAAACTGTTTTTT. Translated: CAWSGTDTNEKLFF.

This chain links TRBV6-5 with TRBJ1-1; 9 positions agree with TRBD1. Looked up from germline, CDR1 is MNHEY and CDR2 is SVGAGI. This CDR3 region has 14 residues. V dropped 5 bases and J dropped 4; count of bases not matched to a gene: 5. CDR3 in amino acids: CASSRRTGATEAFF. CDR3 DNA: TGTGCCAGCAGTCGAAGGACAGGGGCCACTGAAGCTTTCTTT.

The V gene is TRBV5-1, the J gene TRBJ2-1; the D is unclear. This CDR3 spans 14 amino acids. CDR1 is SGHRS and CDR2 is YFSETQ in the germline V gene. The germline V and J ends were trimmed by 4 bases and 8 bases, with 16 bases remaining between them. CDR3 sequence (DNA): TGCGCCAGCAGCAATCCCCCCGCCTCCGATGAGCAGTTCTTC. Encoded protein: CASSNPPASDEQFF.

This rearrangement joins TRBV2 to TRBJ1-2, with D perhaps matching TRBD1 (5 bases). This CDR3 contains 13 residues. The V end was cut by 8 bases, the J end by 4 bases, with 14 bases between. Germline V gene data show CDR1 as SNHLY and CDR2 as FYNNEI. CDR3 amino acids: CASRNRRLYGYTF. CDR3 DNA sequence: TGTGCCAGCCGTAACAGGCGACTCTATGGCTACACCTTC.

The chain carries TRBV10-3 and TRBJ1-2, with 7 bases matching TRBD1. The germline CDR1 and CDR2 sequences are ENHRY and SYGVKD. The CDR3 contains 14 residues. V shed 2 bases and J 2 bases; nucleotides not matched to a gene: 2. CDR3 amino acids: CAISEGTENYGYTF. CDR3 nucleotide sequence: TGTGCCATCAGTGAGGGGACAGAGAACTATGGCTACACCTTC.

V gene TRBV14 combines with J gene TRBJ2-7; 7 bases match TRBD2. With V trimmed by 0 bases and J by 6 bases, 2 bases remained unmatched. The CDR3 consists of 13 residues. The V gene's germline CDR1 is SGHDN and CDR2 FVKESK. The CDR3 DNA sequence: TGTGCCAGCAGCCAAGAGTGGGGGGGCGAGCAGTACTTC. Protein sequence: CASSQEWGGEQYF.